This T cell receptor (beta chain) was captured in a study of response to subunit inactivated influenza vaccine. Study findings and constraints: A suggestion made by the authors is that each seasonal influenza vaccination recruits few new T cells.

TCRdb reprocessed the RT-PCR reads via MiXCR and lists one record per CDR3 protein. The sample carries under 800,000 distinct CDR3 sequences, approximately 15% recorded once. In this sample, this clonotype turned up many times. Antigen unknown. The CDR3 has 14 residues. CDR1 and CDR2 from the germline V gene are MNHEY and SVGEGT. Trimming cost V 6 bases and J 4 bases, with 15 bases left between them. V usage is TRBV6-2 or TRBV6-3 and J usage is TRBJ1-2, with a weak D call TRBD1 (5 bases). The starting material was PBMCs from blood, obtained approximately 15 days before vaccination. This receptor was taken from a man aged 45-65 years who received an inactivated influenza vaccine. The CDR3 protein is CASSHQLRVYGYTF. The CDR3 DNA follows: TGTGCCAGCAGCCACCAACTCAGGGTCTATGGCTACACCTTC.